This T cell receptor (beta chain) was captured by sequencing in a study of blood T cell repertoires in COVID-19. A COVID-19 case had been met by exposed participants during the 2 weeks before study entry. The germline V and J ends were trimmed by 5 bases and 3 bases, with 10 bases remaining between them. The germline gives CDR1 SGHNT, CDR2 YENEEA. This CDR3 comprises 13 residues. Produced via immunoSEQ multiplex PCR; TCRdb's table is partial and in-frame only. The sample lists around 320,000 clones, 85% to 95% seen once, with around 4.2% in the top ten. The genes are TRBV11-3 and TRBJ1-1, with TRBD1 as a possible D gene (6 bases). The TCR comes from a woman aged 25-40 years who had been exposed to COVID-19. Sample: PBMCs or T cells enriched from blood (not recorded which). CDR3 in DNA: TGTGCCAGCAGCCCCAGGGGAGACACTGAAGCTTTCTTT. Protein: CASSPRGDTEAFF.